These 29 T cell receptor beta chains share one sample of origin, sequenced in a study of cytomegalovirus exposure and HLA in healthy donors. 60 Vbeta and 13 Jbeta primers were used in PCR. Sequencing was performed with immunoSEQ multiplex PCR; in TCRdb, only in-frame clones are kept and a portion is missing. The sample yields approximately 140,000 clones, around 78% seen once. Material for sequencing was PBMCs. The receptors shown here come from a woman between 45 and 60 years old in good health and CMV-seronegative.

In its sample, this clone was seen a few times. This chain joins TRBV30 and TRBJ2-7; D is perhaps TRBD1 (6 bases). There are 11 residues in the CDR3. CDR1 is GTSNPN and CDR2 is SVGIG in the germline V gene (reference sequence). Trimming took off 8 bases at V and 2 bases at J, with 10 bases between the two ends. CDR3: CAATGTYEQYV. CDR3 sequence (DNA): TGTGCCGCCACAGGGACCTACGAGCAGTACGTC.

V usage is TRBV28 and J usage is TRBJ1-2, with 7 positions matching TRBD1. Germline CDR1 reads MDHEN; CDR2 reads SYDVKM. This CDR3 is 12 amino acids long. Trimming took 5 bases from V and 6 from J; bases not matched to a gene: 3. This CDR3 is CASSVDRDGYTF. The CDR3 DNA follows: TGTGCCAGCAGTGTTGACAGGGATGGCTACACCTTC.

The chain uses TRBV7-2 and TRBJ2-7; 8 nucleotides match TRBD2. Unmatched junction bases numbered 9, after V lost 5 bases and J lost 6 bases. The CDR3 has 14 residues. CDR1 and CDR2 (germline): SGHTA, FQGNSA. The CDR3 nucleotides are TGTGCCAGCAGCCCCCGTAATCTAGCGGGCGAGCAGTACGTC. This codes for CASSPRNLAGEQYV.

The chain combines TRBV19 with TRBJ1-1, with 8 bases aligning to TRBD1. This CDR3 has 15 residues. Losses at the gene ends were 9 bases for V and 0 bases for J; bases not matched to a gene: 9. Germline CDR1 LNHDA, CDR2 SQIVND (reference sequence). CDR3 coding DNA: TGTGCCAGCTACAGGGGGTCGGTGATGAACACTGAAGCTTTCTTT. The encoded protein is CASYRGSVMNTEAFF.

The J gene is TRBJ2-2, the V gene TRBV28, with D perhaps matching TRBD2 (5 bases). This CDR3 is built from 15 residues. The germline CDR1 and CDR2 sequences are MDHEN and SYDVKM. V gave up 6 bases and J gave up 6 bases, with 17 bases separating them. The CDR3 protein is CASRGGWLVSGELFF. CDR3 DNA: TGTGCCAGCAGAGGCGGGTGGTTGGTATCCGGGGAGCTGTTTTTT.

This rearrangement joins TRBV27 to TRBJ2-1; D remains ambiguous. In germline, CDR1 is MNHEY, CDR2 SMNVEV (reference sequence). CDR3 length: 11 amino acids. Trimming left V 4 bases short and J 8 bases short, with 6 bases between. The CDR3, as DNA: TGTGCCAGCAGTTATGTAGATGAGCAGTTCTTC. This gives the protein CASSYVDEQFF.

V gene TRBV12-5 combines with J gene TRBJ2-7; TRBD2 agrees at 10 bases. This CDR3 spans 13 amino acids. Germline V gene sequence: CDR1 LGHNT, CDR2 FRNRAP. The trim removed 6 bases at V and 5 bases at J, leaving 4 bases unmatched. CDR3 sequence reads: CASGTGLADEQYV. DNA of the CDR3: TGTGCTAGTGGAACCGGACTAGCGGACGAGCAGTACGTC.

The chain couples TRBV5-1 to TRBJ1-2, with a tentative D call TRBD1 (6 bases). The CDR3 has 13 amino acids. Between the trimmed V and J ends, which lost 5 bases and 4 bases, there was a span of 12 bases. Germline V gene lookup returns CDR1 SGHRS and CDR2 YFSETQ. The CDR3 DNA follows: TGCGCCAGCAGACCGGGGACAATCTATGGCTACACCTTC. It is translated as CASRPGTIYGYTF. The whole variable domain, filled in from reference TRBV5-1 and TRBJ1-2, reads KAGVTQTPRYLIKTRGQQVTLSCSPISGHRSVSWYQQTPGQGLQFLFEYFSETQRNKGNFPGRFSGRQFSNSRSEMNVSTLELGDSALYLCASRPGTIYGYTFGSGTRLTVV.

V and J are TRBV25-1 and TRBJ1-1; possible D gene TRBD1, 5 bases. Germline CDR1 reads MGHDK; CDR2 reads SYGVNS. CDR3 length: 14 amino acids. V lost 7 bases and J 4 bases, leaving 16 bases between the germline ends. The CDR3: CASTSGYYGTEAFF. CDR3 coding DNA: TGTGCCAGCACCTCAGGGTATTACGGCACTGAAGCTTTCTTT.

CDR3 in amino acids: CASSLASDTDTQYF. CDR3 DNA sequence: TGCGCCAGCAGCTTGGCGTCAGACACAGATACGCAGTATTTT. The V gene is TRBV5-1, the J gene TRBJ2-3; D is unclear. CDR1 is SGHRS, CDR2 YFSETQ, per germline. The germline V and J ends were trimmed by 0 bases and 2 bases, with 7 bases remaining between them. The CDR3 contains 14 residues.

CDR3 nucleotides: TGTGCCAGCAGTCCTCGGACAGGGGGCTCCCAAGAGACCCAGTACTTC. It is translated as CASSPRTGGSQETQYF. The chain employs TRBV28 and TRBJ2-5; 11 positions match TRBD1. This CDR3 has 16 residues. V trimming: 5 bases; J trimming: 1 base; junction bases outside the gene matches: 6. CDR1 and CDR2 from the germline V gene are MDHEN and SYDVKM.

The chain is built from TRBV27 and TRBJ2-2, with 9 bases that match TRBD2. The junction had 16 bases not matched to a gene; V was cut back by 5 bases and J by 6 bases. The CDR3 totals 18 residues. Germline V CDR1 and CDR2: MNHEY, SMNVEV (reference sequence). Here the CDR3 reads CASSLPRGGRVRAGELFF. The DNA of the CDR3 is TGTGCCAGCAGTCTGCCTAGGGGCGGGAGGGTTCGCGCCGGGGAGCTGTTTTTT.

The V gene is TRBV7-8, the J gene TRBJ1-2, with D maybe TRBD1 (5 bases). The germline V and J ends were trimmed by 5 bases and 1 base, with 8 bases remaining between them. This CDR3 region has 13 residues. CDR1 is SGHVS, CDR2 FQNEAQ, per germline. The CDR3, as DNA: TGTGCCAGCAGCCAGGGATTTAACTATGGCTACACCTTC. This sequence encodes CASSQGFNYGYTF.

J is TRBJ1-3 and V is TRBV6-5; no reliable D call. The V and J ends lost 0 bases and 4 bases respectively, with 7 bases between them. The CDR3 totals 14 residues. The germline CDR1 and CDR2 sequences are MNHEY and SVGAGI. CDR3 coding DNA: TGTGCCAGCAGTTACTCGACAACCGGAAACACCATATATTTT. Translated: CASSYSTTGNTIYF.

The CDR3 protein is CASSFVGGSNEKLFF. CDR3 DNA: TGTGCCAGCAGCTTTGTAGGGGGATCTAATGAAAAACTGTTTTTT. This sequence joins TRBV7-9 and TRBJ1-4, with D tentatively TRBD1 (6 bases). This CDR3 region has 15 residues. Germline V gene lookup returns CDR1 SEHNR and CDR2 FQNEAQ (reference sequence). Trimming left V 3 bases short and J 3 bases short, with 11 bases between.

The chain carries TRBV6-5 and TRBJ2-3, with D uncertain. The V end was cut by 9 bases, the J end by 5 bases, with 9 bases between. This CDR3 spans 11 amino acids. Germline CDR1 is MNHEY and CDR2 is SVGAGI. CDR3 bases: TGTGCCAGTTCAAGAGGAGATACGCAGTATTTT. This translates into CASSRGDTQYF.

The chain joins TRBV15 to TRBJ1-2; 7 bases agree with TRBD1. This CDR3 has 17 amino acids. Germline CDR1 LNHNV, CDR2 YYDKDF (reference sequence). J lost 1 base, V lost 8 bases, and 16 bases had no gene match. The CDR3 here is CATGASGTEPLNYGYTF. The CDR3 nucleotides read TGTGCCACCGGGGCCTCCGGGACAGAGCCCCTTAACTATGGCTACACCTTC.

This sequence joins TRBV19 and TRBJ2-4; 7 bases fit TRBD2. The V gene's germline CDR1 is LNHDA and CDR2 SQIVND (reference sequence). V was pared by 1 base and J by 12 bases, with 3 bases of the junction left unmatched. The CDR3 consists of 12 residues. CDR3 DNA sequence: TGTGCCAGTAGTATAGGGGGGGACTATCAGTACTTC. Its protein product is CASSIGGDYQYF.

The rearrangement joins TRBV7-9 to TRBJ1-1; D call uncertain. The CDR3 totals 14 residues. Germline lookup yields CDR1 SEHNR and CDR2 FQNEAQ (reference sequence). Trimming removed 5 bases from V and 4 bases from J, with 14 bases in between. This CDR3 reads CASSTLRDPTEAFF. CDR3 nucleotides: TGTGCCAGCAGCACCCTGCGGGATCCCACTGAAGCTTTCTTT.

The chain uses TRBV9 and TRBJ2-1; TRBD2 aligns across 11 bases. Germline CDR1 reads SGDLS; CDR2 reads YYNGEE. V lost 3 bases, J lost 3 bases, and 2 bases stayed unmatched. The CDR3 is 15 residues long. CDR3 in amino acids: CASSALAGGYNEQFF. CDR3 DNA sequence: TGTGCCAGCAGCGCCCTAGCGGGAGGCTACAATGAGCAGTTCTTC.

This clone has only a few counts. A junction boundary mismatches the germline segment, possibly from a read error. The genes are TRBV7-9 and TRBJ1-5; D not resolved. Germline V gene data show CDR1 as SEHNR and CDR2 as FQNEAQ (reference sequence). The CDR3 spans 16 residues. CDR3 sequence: CASSLGSGREGQPQNF. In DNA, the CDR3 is TGTGCCAGCAGCTTAGGTTCGGGGAGGGAAGGTCAGCCCCAGAATTTT.

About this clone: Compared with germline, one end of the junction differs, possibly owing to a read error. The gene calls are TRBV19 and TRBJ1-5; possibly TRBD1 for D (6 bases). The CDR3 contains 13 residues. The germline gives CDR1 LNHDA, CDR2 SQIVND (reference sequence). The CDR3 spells CASSITGSQPQNF. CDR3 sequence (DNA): TGTGCCAGTAGTATTACAGGGTCTCAGCCCCAGAATTTT.

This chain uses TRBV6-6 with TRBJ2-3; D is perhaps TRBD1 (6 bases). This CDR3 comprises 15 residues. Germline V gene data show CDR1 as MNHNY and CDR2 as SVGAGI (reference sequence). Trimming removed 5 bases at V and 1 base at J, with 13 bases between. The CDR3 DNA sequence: TGTGCCAGCAGTACGCAGGGGATCCGCACAGATACGCAGTATTTT. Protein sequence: CASSTQGIRTDTQYF.

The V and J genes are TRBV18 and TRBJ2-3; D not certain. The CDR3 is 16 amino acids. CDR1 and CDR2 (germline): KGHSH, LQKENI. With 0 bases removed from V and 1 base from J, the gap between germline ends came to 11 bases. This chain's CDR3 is CASSPPLLSRTDTQYF. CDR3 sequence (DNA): TGTGCCAGCTCACCACCACTACTTAGTCGCACAGATACGCAGTATTTT.

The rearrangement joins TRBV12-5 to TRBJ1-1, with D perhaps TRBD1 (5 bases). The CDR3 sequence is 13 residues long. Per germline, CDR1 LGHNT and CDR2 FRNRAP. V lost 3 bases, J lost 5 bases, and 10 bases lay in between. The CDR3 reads CASGLGGETEAFF. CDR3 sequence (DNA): TGTGCTAGTGGTTTAGGAGGGGAGACTGAAGCTTTCTTT. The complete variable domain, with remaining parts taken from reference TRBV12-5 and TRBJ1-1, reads DARVTQTPRHKVTEMGQEVTMRCQPILGHNTVFWYRQTMMQGLELLAYFRNRAPLDDSGMPKDRFSAEMPDATLATLKIQPSEPRDSAVYFCASGLGGETEAFFGQGTRLTVV.

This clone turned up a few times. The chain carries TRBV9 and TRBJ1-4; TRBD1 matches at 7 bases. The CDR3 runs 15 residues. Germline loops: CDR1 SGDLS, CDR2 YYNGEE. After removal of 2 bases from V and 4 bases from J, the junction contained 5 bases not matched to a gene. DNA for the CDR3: TGTGCCAGCAGCGTTAGGGACAGCCATAATGAAAAACTGTTTTTT. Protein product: CASSVRDSHNEKLFF.

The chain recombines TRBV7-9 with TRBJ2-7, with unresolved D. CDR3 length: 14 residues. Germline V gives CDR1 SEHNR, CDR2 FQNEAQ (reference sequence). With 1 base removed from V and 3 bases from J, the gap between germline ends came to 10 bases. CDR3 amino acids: CASSLGFERYEQYV. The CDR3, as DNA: TGTGCCAGCAGCTTAGGATTCGAGCGCTACGAGCAGTACGTC.

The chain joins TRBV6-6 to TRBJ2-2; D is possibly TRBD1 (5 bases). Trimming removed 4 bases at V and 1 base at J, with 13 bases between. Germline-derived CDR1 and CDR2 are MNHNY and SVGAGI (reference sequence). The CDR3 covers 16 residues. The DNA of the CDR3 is TGTGCCAGCAGTTCCCACAGGTCCCTGAACACCGGGGAGCTGTTTTTT. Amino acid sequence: CASSSHRSLNTGELFF.

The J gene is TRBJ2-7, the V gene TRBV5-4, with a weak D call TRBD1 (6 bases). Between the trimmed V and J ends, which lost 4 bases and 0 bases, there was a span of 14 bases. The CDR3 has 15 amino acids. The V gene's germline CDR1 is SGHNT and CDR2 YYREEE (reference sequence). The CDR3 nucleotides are TGTGCCAGCAGCCCGGGACACAAGACCTCCTACGAGCAGTACTTC. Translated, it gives CASSPGHKTSYEQYF.